The rows below give T cell receptor beta chains drawn from one sample of a study of identical twins. Each CDR3 protein gets one entry after TCRdb re-called the 5' RACE reads with MiXCR. This sample has 500,000 to 700,000 distinct CDR3 sequences, with just over 7% found just once. The sample was also reused in another study, on yellow fever vaccine responses in identical twins.

The sequenced sample consisted of PBMCs. These receptor sequences come from a woman aged 18-29 years in good health. Each CDR3 is given with its conserved first and last residue. A D gene is named only where the DNA matches it firmly. Expanded clones get a size class; other rows say once, few or many, or leave the size out.

j_gene: TRBJ2-2; d_gene: .; v_gene: TRBV12-3/TRBV12-4; abundance: few; CDR3aa: CASSETGTTGELFF; CDR3nt: TGTGCCAGCAGTGAAACAGGAACCACCGGGGAGCTGTTTTTT
j_gene: TRBJ2-7; d_gene: .; v_gene: TRBV9; abundance: many; CDR3aa: CASSPETSAYEQYF; CDR3nt: TGTGCCAGCAGCCCAGAGACGTCAGCCTACGAGCAGTACTTC
j_gene: TRBJ2-7; d_gene: TRBD2; v_gene: TRBV2; abundance: .; CDR3aa: CASSEVLAGGPSYEQYF; CDR3nt: TGTGCCAGCAGTGAGGTCCTAGCGGGAGGGCCTTCCTACGAGCAGTACTTC
j_gene: TRBJ2-7; d_gene: .; v_gene: TRBV2; abundance: .; CDR3aa: CASSELEVKVEQYF; CDR3nt: TGTGCCAGCAGTGAATTAGAAGTAAAAGTCGAGCAGTACTTC
j_gene: TRBJ2-3; d_gene: TRBD1; v_gene: TRBV14; abundance: .; CDR3aa: CASSHWTGVTDTQYF; CDR3nt: TGTGCCAGCAGCCATTGGACAGGAGTCACAGATACGCAGTATTTT
j_gene: TRBJ1-1; d_gene: .; v_gene: TRBV10-3; abundance: many; CDR3aa: CAISELPGRSEAFF; CDR3nt: TGTGCCATCAGTGAGTTGCCGGGGAGGTCTGAAGCTTTCTTT
j_gene: TRBJ2-1; d_gene: TRBD2; v_gene: TRBV7-9; abundance: few; CDR3aa: CASSLWWGLSRVGEQFF; CDR3nt: TGTGCCAGCAGCTTATGGTGGGGACTATCGCGAGTCGGTGAGCAGTTCTTC
j_gene: TRBJ1-1; d_gene: .; v_gene: TRBV3-1; abundance: few; CDR3aa: CASSQAGGANTEAFF; CDR3nt: TGTGCCAGCAGCCAAGCAGGAGGGGCGAACACTGAAGCTTTCTTT
j_gene: TRBJ2-2; d_gene: .; v_gene: TRBV11-1; abundance: many; CDR3aa: CASSFSRDTGELFF; CDR3nt: TGTGCCAGCAGCTTCTCCAGGGACACCGGGGAGCTGTTTTTT
j_gene: TRBJ1-2; d_gene: .; v_gene: TRBV7-2; abundance: .; CDR3aa: CASSSAGNYGYTF; CDR3nt: TGTGCCAGCAGCTCTGCGGGAAACTATGGCTACACCTTC
j_gene: TRBJ2-3; d_gene: .; v_gene: TRBV7-6; abundance: .; CDR3aa: CASSLEPWGTDTQYF; CDR3nt: TGTGCCAGCAGCTTAGAACCATGGGGCACAGATACGCAGTATTTT
j_gene: TRBJ2-7; d_gene: TRBD2; v_gene: TRBV24-1; abundance: few; CDR3aa: CATSDSGTSGSALFEQYF; CDR3nt: TGTGCCACCAGTGATTCCGGGACTAGCGGGAGCGCCCTTTTCGAGCAGTACTTC
j_gene: TRBJ2-1; d_gene: .; v_gene: TRBV12-3/TRBV12-4; abundance: few; CDR3aa: CASSFSHEQFF; CDR3nt: TGTGCCAGCAGTTTTAGCCATGAGCAGTTCTTC
j_gene: TRBJ1-5; d_gene: .; v_gene: TRBV5-1; abundance: many; CDR3aa: CASSPGLPNYSNQPQHF; CDR3nt: TGCGCCAGCAGCCCGGGACTACCTAACTATAGCAATCAGCCCCAGCATTTT
j_gene: TRBJ2-2; d_gene: .; v_gene: TRBV12-3/TRBV12-4; abundance: many; CDR3aa: CASSSRLVTGELFF; CDR3nt: TGTGCCAGCAGTTCCCGACTAGTAACCGGGGAGCTGTTTTTT
j_gene: TRBJ1-6; d_gene: .; v_gene: TRBV11-2; abundance: few; CDR3aa: CASTLGGQGSPLHF; CDR3nt: TGTGCCAGCACCCTTGGGGGGCAAGGATCACCCCTCCACTTT
j_gene: TRBJ2-2; d_gene: .; v_gene: TRBV5-6; abundance: many; CDR3aa: CASSPILVSTGELFF; CDR3nt: TGTGCCAGCAGCCCTATCCTGGTATCTACCGGGGAGCTGTTTTTT
j_gene: TRBJ2-3; d_gene: .; v_gene: TRBV7-9; abundance: .; CDR3aa: CASGEQYF; CDR3nt: TGTGCCAGCGGGGAGCAGTATTTT
j_gene: TRBJ2-1; d_gene: .; v_gene: TRBV27; abundance: few; CDR3aa: CASRARPPLDEQFF; CDR3nt: TGTGCCAGCCGCGCTAGGCCCCCATTGGATGAGCAGTTCTTC
j_gene: TRBJ1-2; d_gene: .; v_gene: TRBV3-1; abundance: few; CDR3aa: CASSPGGAPYGYTF; CDR3nt: TGTGCCAGCAGCCCGGGAGGGGCCCCCTATGGCTACACCTTC
j_gene: TRBJ1-3; d_gene: .; v_gene: TRBV5-6; abundance: few; CDR3aa: CASSRGSAGNTIYF; CDR3nt: TGTGCCAGCAGCCGCGGGAGCGCTGGAAACACCATATATTTT
j_gene: TRBJ2-1; d_gene: .; v_gene: TRBV6-5; abundance: .; CDR3aa: CASSYGSNHNEQFF; CDR3nt: TGTGCCAGCAGTTACGGGTCTAACCACAATGAGCAGTTCTTC
j_gene: TRBJ2-7; d_gene: .; v_gene: TRBV7-9; abundance: many; CDR3aa: CASSSAILAQEQYF; CDR3nt: TGTGCCAGCAGCTCCGCAATCTTAGCCCAAGAGCAGTACTTC
j_gene: TRBJ2-1; d_gene: .; v_gene: TRBV25-1; abundance: many; CDR3aa: CASSELAGSSYNEQFF; CDR3nt: TGTGCCAGCAGTGAATTGGCGGGGAGCTCCTACAATGAGCAGTTCTTC
j_gene: TRBJ2-1; d_gene: TRBD2; v_gene: TRBV7-8; abundance: many; CDR3aa: CASSLAGLTSGYNEQFF; CDR3nt: TGTGCCAGCAGCTTAGCGGGGTTGACTAGCGGGTACAATGAGCAGTTCTTC
j_gene: TRBJ1-2; d_gene: TRBD1; v_gene: TRBV27; abundance: many; CDR3aa: CASSRDRAVGYTF; CDR3nt: TGTGCCAGCAGCCGAGACAGGGCGGTTGGCTACACCTTC
j_gene: TRBJ2-2; d_gene: TRBD2; v_gene: TRBV28; abundance: .; CDR3aa: CASSRSGLAGVNTGELFF; CDR3nt: TGTGCCAGCAGTCGTTCAGGCTTAGCGGGGGTGAACACCGGGGAGCTGTTTTTT
j_gene: TRBJ2-3; d_gene: TRBD2; v_gene: TRBV18; abundance: .; CDR3aa: CASSPLAGGGTDTQYF; CDR3nt: TGTGCCAGCTCACCCCTAGCGGGAGGCGGTACAGATACGCAGTATTTT
j_gene: TRBJ1-1; d_gene: .; v_gene: TRBV15; abundance: many; CDR3aa: CATSRGSQGPPEAFF; CDR3nt: TGTGCCACCAGCAGAGGTTCACAGGGTCCCCCTGAAGCTTTCTTT
j_gene: TRBJ2-7; d_gene: TRBD1; v_gene: TRBV7-8; abundance: few; CDR3aa: CASSLEVGQGMYEQYF; CDR3nt: TGTGCCAGCAGCTTAGAGGTGGGACAGGGAATGTACGAGCAGTACTTC
j_gene: TRBJ1-1; d_gene: .; v_gene: TRBV3-1; abundance: many; CDR3aa: CASSQDSERFTDTEAFF; CDR3nt: TGTGCCAGCAGCCAAGATTCGGAAAGGTTCACGGACACTGAAGCTTTCTTT
j_gene: TRBJ2-2; d_gene: .; v_gene: TRBV28; abundance: .; CDR3aa: CASSWGRNTGELFF; CDR3nt: TGTGCCAGCAGTTGGGGGCGTAACACCGGGGAGCTGTTTTTT
j_gene: TRBJ1-1; d_gene: TRBD1; v_gene: TRBV3-1; abundance: many; CDR3aa: CASSRTGTGTRGEAFF; CDR3nt: TGTGCCAGCAGCCGAACAGGGACAGGGACCCGGGGTGAAGCTTTCTTT
j_gene: TRBJ1-2; d_gene: .; v_gene: TRBV12-3/TRBV12-4; abundance: few; CDR3aa: CASTPSGGLSGRGYTF; CDR3nt: TGTGCCAGCACTCCTAGTGGGGGTTTGAGCGGTCGGGGCTACACCTTC
j_gene: TRBJ2-4; d_gene: .; v_gene: TRBV20-1; abundance: .; CDR3aa: CSARVGEPINIQYF; CDR3nt: TGCAGTGCTAGAGTTGGGGAACCGATAAACATTCAGTACTTC
j_gene: TRBJ1-4; d_gene: .; v_gene: TRBV20-1; abundance: few; CDR3aa: CLARDSSRYNEKLFF; CDR3nt: TGCTTGGCCCGGGACTCCTCTCGCTATAATGAAAAACTGTTTTTT
j_gene: TRBJ2-1; d_gene: TRBD1; v_gene: TRBV7-3; abundance: .; CDR3aa: CASSLREPTLTGVNEQFF; CDR3nt: TGTGCCAGCAGCTTACGAGAGCCTACTCTAACAGGGGTTAATGAGCAGTTCTTC
j_gene: TRBJ2-3; d_gene: .; v_gene: TRBV5-6; abundance: many; CDR3aa: CASSYPGHEEYTQYF; CDR3nt: TGTGCCAGCAGCTACCCGGGCCACGAGGAATATACGCAGTATTTT
j_gene: TRBJ2-3; d_gene: .; v_gene: TRBV29-1; abundance: many; CDR3aa: CSVEGVRRLTDTQYF; CDR3nt: TGCAGCGTTGAAGGCGTCCGGCGGCTCACAGATACGCAGTATTTT
j_gene: TRBJ1-5; d_gene: TRBD1; v_gene: TRBV20-1; abundance: many; CDR3aa: CSARTGDQPQHF; CDR3nt: TGCAGTGCCAGGACAGGCGATCAGCCCCAGCATTTT
j_gene: TRBJ2-1; d_gene: TRBD2; v_gene: TRBV7-7; abundance: .; CDR3aa: CASSTGAGGPVKNEQFF; CDR3nt: TGTGCCAGCAGCACTGGAGCGGGAGGGCCTGTGAAAAATGAGCAGTTCTTC
j_gene: TRBJ2-2; d_gene: TRBD2; v_gene: TRBV27; abundance: .; CDR3aa: CASSQGTSGIGELFF; CDR3nt: TGTGCCAGCAGTCAAGGGACTAGCGGGATTGGGGAGCTGTTTTTT
j_gene: TRBJ1-2; d_gene: .; v_gene: TRBV4-2; abundance: few; CDR3aa: CASSQAGVSTNYGYTF; CDR3nt: TGTGCCAGCAGCCAAGCGGGGGTTTCGACTAACTATGGCTACACCTTC
j_gene: TRBJ1-1; d_gene: .; v_gene: TRBV3-1; abundance: many; CDR3aa: CASSQEQALNTEAFF; CDR3nt: TGTGCCAGCAGCCAAGAGCAAGCCCTGAACACTGAAGCTTTCTTT
j_gene: TRBJ2-1; d_gene: TRBD2; v_gene: TRBV20-1; abundance: .; CDR3aa: CSAPPRSGRYYNEQFF; CDR3nt: TGCAGTGCTCCGCCTCGAAGCGGGAGGTACTACAATGAGCAGTTCTTC